This T cell receptor beta chain derives from a study of cytomegalovirus exposure and HLA in healthy donors. A note on this clone: As yet, its antigen is unknown.

Study-level results: For most TCR beta V segments, an earlier analysis put the productive rate at about 87% or about 30% of the time.

A multiplex PCR was run with 60 Vbeta primers and 13 Jbeta primers. Assay used: immunoSEQ multiplex PCR; TCRdb lists only in-frame clones, some missing. Counted here are about 180,000 clones, around 80% occurring once; the ten biggest clones make up about 1.5%. The sequence was obtained from a middle-aged man in good health and CMV-seronegative. Sequenced material: PBMCs.

The CDR3 sequence: CASRAGTSGRYEQYF. As DNA, the CDR3 is TGTGCCAGCAGAGCCGGGACTAGCGGGAGGTACGAGCAGTACTTC. V usage is TRBV7-2 and J usage is TRBJ2-7; 15 bases are shared with TRBD2. Germline V gene lookup returns CDR1 SGHTA and CDR2 FQGNSA. This CDR3 spans 15 amino acids. Trimming took 6 bases from V and 4 from J; bases not matched to a gene: 4.